The 30 T cell receptor beta chains presented below share a single source sample, sequenced in a study of OX40 agonist ivuxolimab in advanced cancers. The table came from immunoSEQ multiplex PCR; TCRdb's copy has only in-frame clones and leaves some out. This table has 66,000 or so clones, 80% to 95% appearing once. The sample here was CD4+ or CD8+ T cells sorted from blood, taken in a trial of the OX40 agonist ivuxolimab. These receptors all come from an adult with an advanced solid tumor such as melanoma, head and neck, liver or kidney cancer.

CDR3 in DNA: TGTGCCAGCAGTTACGGAGAAACTTATGGCTACACCTTC. Its protein is CASSYGETYGYTF. The rearrangement joins TRBV6-5 to TRBJ1-2; no reliable D call. CDR1 is MNHEY, CDR2 SVGAGI, per germline. V lost 2 bases, J lost 5 bases, and 9 bases lay in between. The CDR3 totals 13 residues.

The CDR3 coding sequence is TGTGCCAGCAGTGTCGGGGGGGAGGACGTAGCGTGGTACAATGAGCAGTTCTTC. Encoded protein: CASSVGGEDVAWYNEQFF. The rearrangement uses TRBV25-1 and TRBJ2-1; 8 nucleotides match TRBD2. V was clipped by 4 bases and J by 4 bases; unmatched bases: 15. This CDR3 comprises 18 residues. The germline V gene has CDR1 MGHDK and CDR2 SYGVNS.

The rearrangement uses TRBV19 and TRBJ2-7; D perhaps matches TRBD1 (6 bases). Germline V gene data show CDR1 as LNHDA and CDR2 as SQIVND (reference sequence). Trimming shortened V by 5 bases and J by 3 bases, and 14 bases separated the two germline ends. The CDR3 is 14 amino acids. CDR3 sequence reads: CASSGGLPLYEQYV. The DNA of the CDR3 is TGTGCCAGTAGTGGGGGCCTTCCTCTCTACGAGCAGTACGTC.

V is TRBV20-1 and J is TRBJ1-4, with D possibly being TRBD1 (5 bases). Germline CDR1 and CDR2: DFQATT and SNEGSKA (reference sequence). This CDR3 has 11 amino acids. V shed 6 bases and J shed 8 bases, with 10 bases lying between them. As DNA, the CDR3 is TGCAGTGCACCTCGGGGGGAAAAACTGTTTTTT. Translating it yields CSAPRGEKLFF.

The rearrangement joins TRBV28 to TRBJ1-5, with D possibly being TRBD1 (6 bases). Germline CDR1 reads MDHEN; CDR2 reads SYDVKM. The CDR3 is 14 amino acids. Trimming stripped 6 bases from V and 0 bases from J, with 9 bases between. CDR3 protein: CASSWTVSNQPQHF. The CDR3, as DNA: TGTGCCAGCAGCTGGACAGTTAGCAATCAGCCCCAGCATTTT.

The chain joins TRBV7-6 to TRBJ2-2; 8 nucleotides match TRBD2. J gave up 4 bases and V 1 base, and 11 bases lay outside the gene matches. The CDR3 is 18 amino acids. In germline, CDR1 is SGHVS, CDR2 FNYEAQ. CDR3 in amino acids: CASSLVLAGSYITGELFF. In nucleotides, the CDR3 is TGTGCCAGCAGCTTAGTTCTAGCGGGCTCCTATATCACCGGGGAGCTGTTTTTT.

This clone was seen once. This sequence joins TRBV6-6 and TRBJ1-2, with D perhaps matching TRBD1 (6 bases). V lost 0 bases and J 5 bases, leaving 10 bases between the germline ends. Germline V gene sequence: CDR1 MNHNY, CDR2 SVGAGI (reference sequence). This CDR3 comprises 14 residues. The CDR3 DNA reads as TGTGCCAGCAGTTACTCAGGGGGGAATTATGGCTACACCTTC. It encodes CASSYSGGNYGYTF.

V and J are TRBV6-5 and TRBJ2-1; TRBD2 matches at 13 bases. This CDR3 spans 15 amino acids. With 6 bases clipped from V and 4 bases from J, the junction kept 3 bases outside the gene matches. Germline V gene sequence: CDR1 MNHEY, CDR2 SVGAGI. The CDR3 region has the DNA TGTGCCAGCAGCGGACTAGCGGGAGTTTACAATGAGCAGTTCTTC. Translated, it gives CASSGLAGVYNEQFF.

The chain is built from TRBV7-9 and TRBJ2-3, with D unclear. The CDR3 length is 10 residues. Trimming took 5 bases from V and 9 from J, leaving 6 bases between them. Germline loops: CDR1 SEHNR, CDR2 FQNEAQ (reference sequence). CDR3 in DNA: TGTGCCAGCAGCACCTTGACGCAGTATTTT. This encodes CASSTLTQYF. The variable domain in full, with the rest retrieved from reference TRBV7-9 and TRBJ2-3, is DTGVSQNPRHKITKRGQNVTFRCDPISEHNRLYWYRQTLGQGPEFLTYFQNEAQLEKSRLLSDRFSAERPKGSFSTLEIQRTEQGDSAMYLCASSTLTQYFGPGTRLTVL.

V is TRBV30 and J is TRBJ2-1; D tentatively fits TRBD1 or TRBD2 (5 bases each). Germline assignment: CDR1 GTSNPN and CDR2 SVGIG (reference sequence). Deletions cut 4 bases from V and 4 bases from J, with 14 bases between. This CDR3 has 14 residues. The CDR3 DNA is TGTGCCTGGAATCGGGGTGGGGGATACAATGAGCAGTTCTTC. The encoded protein is CAWNRGGGYNEQFF.

This rearrangement joins TRBV28 to TRBJ1-1, with D tentatively TRBD1 (5 bases). V lost 1 base and J lost 6, with 15 bases in between. CDR1 MDHEN and CDR2 SYDVKM come from the germline V gene. The CDR3 contains 15 residues. The CDR3 DNA is TGTGCCAGCAGTTTATTTGGGTCAGGGTCGCCTGAAGCTTTCTTT. This encodes CASSLFGSGSPEAFF.

The chain carries TRBV6-5 and TRBJ2-1; no reliable D call. V was shortened by 2 bases and J by 4 bases, with 9 bases between the two germline ends. The CDR3 contains 14 residues. The germline CDR1 and CDR2 sequences are MNHEY and SVGAGI. In nucleotides, the CDR3 is TGTGCCAGCAGTTACGGTCCAGCGTACAATGAGCAGTTCTTC. Translating it yields CASSYGPAYNEQFF.

The chain recombines TRBV30 with TRBJ2-2; D not certain. Germline CDR1 GTSNPN, CDR2 SVGIG (reference sequence). The CDR3 runs 13 residues. The V end lost 3 bases, the J end lost 1 base, and 6 bases lay between the germline ends. CDR3 nucleotides: TGTGCCTGGAGCAGACTGAACACCGGGGAGCTGTTTTTT. Translation gives CAWSRLNTGELFF.

This chain joins TRBV4-2 and TRBJ2-3, with D possibly TRBD2 on 6 matching bases. V was clipped by 1 base and J by 5 bases, with 16 bases between them. CDR1 is LGHNA and CDR2 is YNFKEQ in the germline V gene. The CDR3 sequence is 16 residues long. CDR3 sequence reads: CASSQGGFWEVDTQYF. In DNA, the CDR3 is TGTGCCAGCAGCCAAGGGGGGTTCTGGGAGGTAGATACGCAGTATTTT.

This chain uses TRBV5-5 with TRBJ2-3; no clear D. The CDR3 consists of 12 residues. CDR1 is SGHKS and CDR2 is YYEKEE in the germline V gene (reference sequence). Trimming pared 2 bases from V and 1 base from J, leaving 2 bases between. The CDR3 DNA reads as TGTGCCAGCAGCTTACGCACAGATACGCAGTATTTT. Translating it yields CASSLRTDTQYF.

This chain links TRBV9 with TRBJ2-3; the D gene is possibly TRBD2 (7 bases). CDR3 length equals 17 residues. V was pared by 6 bases and J by 0 bases, with 20 bases between. From germline, CDR1 is SGDLS and CDR2 YYNGEE. The CDR3 region has the DNA TGTGCCAGCACCCTAGGGGGGGGCCGCCTGAGCACAGATACGCAGTATTTT. The encoded protein is CASTLGGGRLSTDTQYF.

V is TRBV15 and J is TRBJ1-2; weak D call: TRBD1 (6 bases). Germline V lookup: CDR1 LNHNV, CDR2 YYDKDF (reference sequence). The V and J ends lost 3 bases and 5 bases respectively, with 16 bases between them. This CDR3 region has 15 residues. The CDR3 bases are TGTGCCACCAGCAGCTACAGGGAGACCCCTTATGGCTACACCTTC. Translating it yields CATSSYRETPYGYTF.

This chain links TRBV5-1 with TRBJ2-1; D not certain. The CDR3 is 16 residues long. V was pared by 0 bases and J by 1 base, with 11 bases between. Germline V gives CDR1 SGHRS, CDR2 YFSETQ. This CDR3 reads CASSLAIRLSYNEQFF. In DNA form, the CDR3 reads TGCGCCAGCAGCTTGGCCATTCGACTTTCCTACAATGAGCAGTTCTTC.

V usage is TRBV9 and J usage is TRBJ2-2, with D uncertain. Deletions cut 3 bases from V and 0 bases from J, with 6 bases between. The CDR3 totals 14 residues. Germline-derived CDR1 and CDR2 are SGDLS and YYNGEE. CDR3 protein: CASSAFANTGELFF. DNA of the CDR3: TGTGCCAGCAGCGCGTTCGCGAACACCGGGGAGCTGTTTTTT.

The V gene is TRBV30, the J gene TRBJ2-1, with 9 bases matching TRBD2. V shed 0 bases, J shed 9 bases, and the junction held 9 bases outside the gene matches. This CDR3 is 15 amino acids long. The germline gives CDR1 GTSNPN, CDR2 SVGIG (reference sequence). The CDR3 region has the DNA TGTGCCTGGAGTGTACGGGCGGCGGGGGGGGTTGAGCAGTTCTTC. Amino acids: CAWSVRAAGGVEQFF.

The chain links TRBV9 to TRBJ2-1; D perhaps matches TRBD1 (6 bases). Trimming stripped 3 bases from V and 3 bases from J, with 10 bases between. From germline, CDR1 is SGDLS and CDR2 YYNGEE. The CDR3 contains 14 residues. The CDR3 reads CASSAQGGYNEQFF. CDR3 DNA sequence: TGTGCCAGCAGCGCTCAAGGGGGCTACAATGAGCAGTTCTTC.

The chain employs TRBV28 and TRBJ2-3, with 8 bases fitting TRBD2. The CDR3 is 14 residues long. CDR1 and CDR2 from the germline V gene are MDHEN and SYDVKM. V lost 6 bases and J lost 3; bases outside the gene matches: 5. CDR3 sequence: CASSQRERTDTQYF. The CDR3 DNA sequence: TGTGCCAGCAGCCAGCGGGAGAGAACAGATACGCAGTATTTT.

In DNA, the CDR3 is TGTGCCAGCAGCAGCCTCAGGGGGCTGTCCTATAATTCACCCCTCCACTTT. It translates to CASSSLRGLSYNSPLHF. The V and J genes are TRBV7-9 and TRBJ1-6; 8 nucleotides agree with TRBD1. The CDR3 runs to 17 residues. CDR1 and CDR2 from the germline V gene are SEHNR and FQNEAQ (reference sequence). J was trimmed by 1 base and V by 5 bases; bases with no gene match: 7.

The V gene is TRBV6-5, the J gene TRBJ2-4, with 9 nucleotides matching TRBD1. This CDR3 has 13 amino acids. J lost 9 bases, V lost 5 bases, and 5 bases had no gene match. From germline, CDR1 is MNHEY and CDR2 SVGAGI. CDR3 coding DNA: TGTGCCAGCAGTCTGGGACAGGGTGCCATTCAGTACTTC. This gives the protein CASSLGQGAIQYF.

The CDR3 loop reads CASSYKGSPLHF. The CDR3 DNA follows: TGTGCCAGCAGTTACAAAGGCTCACCCCTCCACTTT. The rearrangement links TRBV28 to TRBJ1-6; D unclear. This CDR3 is 12 amino acids long. Trimming removed 4 bases from V and 10 bases from J, with 8 bases in between. Germline values: CDR1 MDHEN, CDR2 SYDVKM.

The chain combines TRBV30 with TRBJ2-5; D call uncertain. Germline CDR1 GTSNPN, CDR2 SVGIG (reference sequence). The CDR3 is made up of 12 amino acids. V lost 3 bases and J lost 0, with 5 bases in between. In DNA, the CDR3 is TGTGCCTGGAGCACGTACCAAGAGACCCAGTACTTC. It is translated as CAWSTYQETQYF. Variable domain in full (rest from reference TRBV30 and TRBJ2-5): SQTIHQWPATLVQPVGSPLSLECTVEGTSNPNLYWYRQAAGRGLQLLFYSVGIGQISSEVPQNLSASRPQDRQFILSSKKLLLSDSGFYLCAWSTYQETQYFGPGTRLLVL.

This clone was counted once. The chain links TRBV28 to TRBJ2-3, with 8 bases lining up with TRBD2. The V segment lost 2 bases and the J segment 2 bases; nucleotides outside the gene matches: 9. Germline CDR1 reads MDHEN; CDR2 reads SYDVKM. This CDR3 is built from 17 residues. CDR3 region: CASSLGPLGLDTDTQYF. As DNA, the CDR3 is TGTGCCAGCAGTTTAGGGCCTTTGGGACTAGACACAGATACGCAGTATTTT.

The genes are TRBV28 and TRBJ2-7; weak D call: TRBD2 (6 bases). Per the germline V gene, CDR1 is MDHEN and CDR2 is SYDVKM. The CDR3 is 15 residues long. Trimming took 1 base from V and 6 from J, leaving 16 bases between them. CDR3 sequence: CASSLYGDWMGEQYV. The CDR3 DNA sequence: TGTGCCAGCAGTTTATATGGGGACTGGATGGGCGAGCAGTACGTC.

This chain uses TRBV7-9 with TRBJ2-1; TRBD2 matches at 11 bases. The CDR3 runs 17 residues. The trim removed 1 base at V and 4 bases at J, leaving 6 bases unmatched. Germline-derived CDR1 and CDR2 are SEHNR and FQNEAQ (reference sequence). The CDR3 region has the DNA TGTGCCAGCAGCTTAGTGTCTAGCGGGAGGATTTACAATGAGCAGTTCTTC. It encodes CASSLVSSGRIYNEQFF.

The V gene is TRBV5-6, the J gene TRBJ2-3; 8 nucleotides align to TRBD2. This CDR3 comprises 16 residues. Germline-derived CDR1 and CDR2 are SGHDT and YYEEEE. V dropped 4 bases and J dropped 3; count of bases not matched to a gene: 10. The CDR3 loop reads CASSPFKRGYTDTQYF. CDR3 in DNA: TGTGCCAGCAGCCCCTTCAAGCGGGGGTATACAGATACGCAGTATTTT. The variable domain in full, completed from reference TRBV5-6 and TRBJ2-3, reads DAGVTQSPTHLIKTRGQQVTLRCSPKSGHDTVSWYQQALGQGPQFIFQYYEEEERQRGNFPDRFSGHQFPNYSSELNVNALLLGDSALYLCASSPFKRGYTDTQYFGPGTRLTVL.